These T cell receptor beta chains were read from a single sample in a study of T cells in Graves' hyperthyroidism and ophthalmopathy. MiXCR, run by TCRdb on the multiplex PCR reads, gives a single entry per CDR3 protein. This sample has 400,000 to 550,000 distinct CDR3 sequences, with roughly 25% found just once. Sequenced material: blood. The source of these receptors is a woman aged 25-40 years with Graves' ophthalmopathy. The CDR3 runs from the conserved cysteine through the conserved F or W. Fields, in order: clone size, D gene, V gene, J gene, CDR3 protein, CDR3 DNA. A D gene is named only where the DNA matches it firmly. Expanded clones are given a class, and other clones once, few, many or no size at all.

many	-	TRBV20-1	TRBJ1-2	CSARIVGHQFKYGYTF	TGCAGTGCTAGAATTGTGGGGCACCAGTTTAAGTATGGCTACACCTTC
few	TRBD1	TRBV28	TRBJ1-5	CASSTRQGYNQPQHF	TGTGCCAGCAGTACCCGACAGGGGTACAATCAGCCCCAGCATTTT
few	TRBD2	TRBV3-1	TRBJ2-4	CASSQDTASGGLRLAKNIQYF	TGTGCCAGCAGCCAAGATACGGCTAGCGGGGGGCTCCGGCTAGCCAAAAACATTCAGTACTTC
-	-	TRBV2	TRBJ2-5	CASMYRLARPQETQYF	TGTGCCAGCATGTACCGGCTAGCTAGGCCACAAGAGACCCAGTACTTC
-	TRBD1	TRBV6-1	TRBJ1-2	CASSDPGQGSYGYTF	TGTGCCAGCAGCGACCCCGGACAGGGGAGCTATGGCTACACCTTC
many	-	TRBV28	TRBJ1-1	CASSLSGFPLTTLNTEAFF	TGTGCCAGCAGTTTAAGTGGTTTCCCCCTGACAACACTGAACACTGAAGCTTTCTTT
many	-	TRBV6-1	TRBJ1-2	CASSANPGGGVGYTF	TGTGCCAGCAGTGCGAACCCCGGGGGGGGTGTTGGCTACACCTTC
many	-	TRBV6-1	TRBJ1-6	CASRELSLSPLHF	TGTGCCAGCAGAGAACTTTCACTCTCACCCCTCCACTTT
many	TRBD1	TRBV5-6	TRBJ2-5	CASSERTGGQETQYF	TGTGCCAGCAGCGAGCGGACAGGGGGCCAGGAGACCCAGTACTTC
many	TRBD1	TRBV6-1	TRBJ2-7	CASSPGQDSYEQYF	TGTGCCAGCAGTCCGGGACAGGACTCCTACGAGCAGTACTTC
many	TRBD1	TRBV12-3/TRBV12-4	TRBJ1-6	CASTLTGSDSPLHF	TGTGCCAGCACCCTGACAGGGTCGGATTCACCCCTCCACTTT
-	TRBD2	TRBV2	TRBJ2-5	CASSEERGKETQYF	TGTGCCAGCAGTGAAGAGCGGGGAAAAGAGACCCAGTACTTC
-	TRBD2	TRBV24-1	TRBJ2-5	CATSDAASGQETQYF	TGTGCCACCAGTGACGCTGCTAGCGGTCAAGAGACCCAGTACTTC
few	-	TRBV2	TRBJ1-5	CASIRERGNQPQHF	TGTGCCAGCATAAGGGAAAGAGGCAATCAGCCCCAGCATTTT
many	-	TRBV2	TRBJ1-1	CASIEGEGTEAFF	TGTGCCAGCATAGAGGGTGAAGGCACTGAAGCTTTCTTT
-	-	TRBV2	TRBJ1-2	CASTRGQEQNGYTF	TGTGCCAGCACCCGGGGGCAGGAGCAAAATGGCTACACCTTC
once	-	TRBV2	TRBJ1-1	CASKTGMNTEAFF	TGTGCCAGCAAGACCGGTATGAACACTGAAGCTTTCTTT
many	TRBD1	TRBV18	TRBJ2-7	CASSLPDRSHEQYF	TGTGCCAGCTCACTGCCGGACAGGTCCCACGAGCAGTACTTC
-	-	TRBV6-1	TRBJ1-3	CASSETSLDF	TGTGCCAGCAGTGAAACCTCACTGGATTTT
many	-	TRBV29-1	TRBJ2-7	CSVEDLRGSSYEQYF	TGCAGCGTTGAAGATCTAAGGGGGTCATCGTACGAGCAGTACTTC
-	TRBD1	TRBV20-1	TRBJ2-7	CSAERTGSYEQYF	TGCAGTGCTGAACGGACAGGGTCCTACGAGCAGTACTTC
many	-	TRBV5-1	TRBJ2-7	CASSLPRQGNQYEQYF	TGCGCCAGCAGCCTACCCCGGCAGGGCAATCAATACGAGCAGTACTTC
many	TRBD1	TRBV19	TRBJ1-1	CASSTGQGAFF	TGTGCCAGTAGTACTGGACAGGGGGCTTTCTTT